Presented here are 5 T cell receptor beta chains from one specimen sequenced in a study of CD8 T cells in ankylosing spondylitis. One entry per CDR3 protein results from TCRdb running MiXCR on the 5' RACE reads. The profile shows about 130,000 distinct CDR3 sequences, over 7% of them singletons. The source material was blood, either unsorted or a sorted T cell fraction (not recorded which). These TCRs come from a male donor with ankylosing spondylitis or in good health (not recorded which).

In its sample, this clonotype was seen many times. The V gene is TRBV7-9, the J gene TRBJ1-1; possibly TRBD1 for D (6 bases). This CDR3 contains 15 residues. V was pared by 5 bases and J by 0 bases, with 13 bases between. Germline loops: CDR1 SEHNR, CDR2 FQNEAQ (reference sequence). The CDR3 protein is CASSAPGQLNTEAFF. The CDR3 region has the DNA TGTGCCAGCAGCGCACCAGGACAGTTGAACACTGAAGCTTTCTTT.

This clonotype occurred a few times. The rearrangement uses TRBV7-2 and TRBJ2-1; D unclear. The length of the CDR3 is 12 residues. Trimming cost V 4 bases and J 7 bases, with 8 bases left between them. Per the germline V gene, CDR1 is SGHTA and CDR2 is FQGNSA. The CDR3 nucleotides read TGTGCCAGCAGCTCGATGGGGAATGAGCAGTTCTTC. Protein sequence: CASSSMGNEQFF.

This chain joins TRBV7-6 and TRBJ2-1, with 11 bases identical to TRBD1. The germline V gene encodes CDR1 SGHVS and CDR2 FNYEAQ. Trimming removed 5 bases from V and 7 bases from J; junction bases left unmatched: 10. This CDR3 has 16 amino acids. The CDR3: CASSRDRGTTWNEQFF. The CDR3 nucleotides read TGTGCCAGCAGCCGGGACAGGGGGACGACGTGGAATGAGCAGTTCTTC. The entire variable domain, with the rest obtained from reference TRBV7-6 and TRBJ2-1, is as follows: GAGVSQSPRYKVTKRGQDVALRCDPISGHVSLYWYRQALGQGPEFLTYFNYEAQQDKSGLPNDRFSAERPEGSISTLTIQRTEQRDSAMYRCASSRDRGTTWNEQFFGPGTRLTVL.

This chain connects TRBV20-1 to TRBJ2-4; 7 bases fit TRBD1. Germline lookup yields CDR1 DFQATT and CDR2 SNEGSKA (reference sequence). The V segment lost 6 bases and the J segment 6 bases; nucleotides outside the gene matches: 11. The CDR3 has 14 amino acids. The CDR3 loop reads CSATNRGEGNIQYF. In nucleotides, the CDR3 is TGCAGTGCCACTAACAGGGGAGAGGGAAACATTCAGTACTTC.

This clonotype appeared many times. The genes are TRBV29-1 and TRBJ2-5, with D unresolved. CDR1 SQVTM and CDR2 ANQGSEA come from the germline V gene. The CDR3 runs to 11 residues. V lost 4 bases and J lost 2, with 5 bases in between. Here the CDR3 DNA reads TGCAGCGTTGCGGTACAAGAGACCCAGTACTTC. Translating it yields CSVAVQETQYF.